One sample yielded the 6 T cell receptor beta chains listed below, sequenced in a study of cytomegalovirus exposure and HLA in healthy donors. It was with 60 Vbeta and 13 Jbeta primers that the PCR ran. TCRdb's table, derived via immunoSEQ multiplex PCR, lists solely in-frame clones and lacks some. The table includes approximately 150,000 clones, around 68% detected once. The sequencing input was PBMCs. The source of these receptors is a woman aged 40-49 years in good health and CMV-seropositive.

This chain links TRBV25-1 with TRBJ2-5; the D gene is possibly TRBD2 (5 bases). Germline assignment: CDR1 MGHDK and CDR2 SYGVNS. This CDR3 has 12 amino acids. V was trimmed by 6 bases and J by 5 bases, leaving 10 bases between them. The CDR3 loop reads CASRSGGETQYF. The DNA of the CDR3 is TGTGCCAGCAGGAGTGGAGGTGAGACCCAGTACTTC.

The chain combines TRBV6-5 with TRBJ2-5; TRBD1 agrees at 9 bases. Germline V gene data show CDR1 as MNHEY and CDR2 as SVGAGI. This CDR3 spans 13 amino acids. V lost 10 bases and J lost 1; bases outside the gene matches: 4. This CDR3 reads CATSDRGQETQYF. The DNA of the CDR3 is TGTGCCACATCGGACAGGGGCCAAGAGACCCAGTACTTC.

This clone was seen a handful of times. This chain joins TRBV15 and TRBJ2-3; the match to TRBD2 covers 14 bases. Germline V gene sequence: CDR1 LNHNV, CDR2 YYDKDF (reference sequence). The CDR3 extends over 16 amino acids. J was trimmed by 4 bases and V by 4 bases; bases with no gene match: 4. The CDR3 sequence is CATSKGLAGVSDTQYF. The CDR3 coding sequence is TGTGCCACCAGCAAGGGACTAGCGGGAGTCTCAGATACGCAGTATTTT.

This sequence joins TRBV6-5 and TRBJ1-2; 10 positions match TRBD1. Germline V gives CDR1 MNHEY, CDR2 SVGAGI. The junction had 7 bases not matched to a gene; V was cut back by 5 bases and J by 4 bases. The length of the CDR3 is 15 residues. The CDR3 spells CASSPTGGNGYGYTF. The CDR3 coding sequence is TGTGCCAGCAGTCCGACAGGGGGCAATGGCTATGGCTACACCTTC.

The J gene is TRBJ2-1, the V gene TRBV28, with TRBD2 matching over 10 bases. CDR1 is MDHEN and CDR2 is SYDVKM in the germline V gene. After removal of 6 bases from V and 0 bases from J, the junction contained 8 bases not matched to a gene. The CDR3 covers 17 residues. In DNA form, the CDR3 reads TGTGCCAGCAGGACTAGCGGGTTACAGAGCTCCTACAATGAGCAGTTCTTC. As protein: CASRTSGLQSSYNEQFF.

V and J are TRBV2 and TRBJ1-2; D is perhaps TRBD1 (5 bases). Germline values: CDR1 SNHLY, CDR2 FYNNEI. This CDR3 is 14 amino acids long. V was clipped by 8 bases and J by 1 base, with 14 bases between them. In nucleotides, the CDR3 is TGTGCCAGCCACAGGCCGGCAGATAACTATGGCTACACCTTC. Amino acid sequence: CASHRPADNYGYTF. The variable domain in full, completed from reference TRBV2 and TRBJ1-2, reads EPEVTQTPSHQVTQMGQEVILRCVPISNHLYFYWYRQILGQKVEFLVSFYNNEISEKSEIFDDQFSVERPDGSNFTLKIRSTKLEDSAMYFCASHRPADNYGYTFGSGTRLTVV.